The 12 T cell receptor beta chains reported below all come from one sample, sequenced in a study of blood T cell repertoires in COVID-19. Repertoires were generated with immunoSEQ multiplex PCR, while TCRdb's copy carries only in-frame clones and drops some. The repertoire holds under 350,000 clones, with just over 85% as singletons. Sequencing used PBMCs or T cells enriched from blood (not recorded which). Every receptor here comes from a woman in her 40s with acute COVID-19.

The V gene is TRBV6-5, the J gene TRBJ2-1; 9 nucleotides align to TRBD2. V shed 4 bases and J 5 bases; nucleotides not matched to a gene: 3. Germline CDR1 reads MNHEY; CDR2 reads SVGAGI. This CDR3 spans 14 amino acids. The CDR3 DNA sequence: TGTGCCAGCAGTTCTAGCGGGGCAAACAATGAGCAGTTCTTC. It codes for CASSSSGANNEQFF.

A single count supports this clone. V and J are TRBV21-1 and TRBJ2-6; the table's D call, TRBD1, was not checked against the DNA. TRBV21-1 is assigned pseudogene status. The CDR3 spans 14 residues. In DNA, the CDR3 is TGTGCCAGCAGCGTACGACAGGGGAAAGACGTCCTGACTTTC. This codes for CASSVRQGKDVLTF.

The chain links TRBV7-2 to TRBJ2-5, with TRBD2 identical over 8 bases. The CDR3 consists of 15 residues. After removal of 5 bases from V and 4 bases from J, the junction contained 9 bases not matched to a gene. Germline V lookup: CDR1 SGHTA, CDR2 FQGNSA. The CDR3 DNA sequence: TGTGCCAGCAGCACTAGCGGACACGGGACAGAGACCCAGTACTTC. It specifies CASSTSGHGTETQYF.

This sequence joins TRBV19 and TRBJ2-2, with 9 bases that match TRBD1. The V gene end was trimmed by 5 bases and the J gene end by 6 bases; junction bases not matched to a gene: 7. CDR1 and CDR2 from the germline V gene are LNHDA and SQIVND (reference sequence). This CDR3 spans 15 amino acids. The CDR3 nucleotides read TGTGCCAGTAGTGGAGGACAGGGGTGGCCCGGGGAGCTGTTTTTT. Translated, it gives CASSGGQGWPGELFF.

For the CDR3, the DNA is TGTGCCAGCAGCTTAAGCTTGAGTTCCGGGGATACGCAGTATTTT. This encodes CASSLSLSSGDTQYF. The rearrangement links TRBV7-9 to TRBJ2-3; D gene ambiguous. The germline CDR1 and CDR2 sequences are SEHNR and FQNEAQ (reference sequence). The CDR3 has 15 residues. V was pared by 2 bases and J by 6 bases, with 15 bases between.

This clone turned up a few times. The rearrangement uses TRBV28 and TRBJ1-6; tentative D call: TRBD1 (6 bases). There are 15 residues in the CDR3. V lost 6 bases to trimming and J lost 5 bases, with 14 bases between them. Germline V lookup: CDR1 MDHEN, CDR2 SYDVKM. The CDR3 loop reads CASSPGGSNNSPLHF. Here the CDR3 DNA reads TGTGCCAGCAGCCCGGGGGGCTCAAATAATTCACCCCTCCACTTT.

This chain uses TRBV6-5 with TRBJ1-3; D unresolved. CDR1 MNHEY and CDR2 SVGAGI come from the germline V gene. Trimming took off 3 bases at V and 2 bases at J, with 11 bases between the two ends. The CDR3 is 15 residues long. The CDR3 sequence: CASSYPGSTGNTIYF. The CDR3 DNA reads as TGTGCCAGCAGTTATCCGGGTAGCACTGGAAACACCATATATTTT.

CDR3 nucleotide sequence: TGTGCCAGCAGCACGACTAGCGGGACAACCTACGAGCAGTACTTC. This translates into CASSTTSGTTYEQYF. The rearrangement links TRBV9 to TRBJ2-7, with 11 bases matching TRBD2. The V gene's germline CDR1 is SGDLS and CDR2 YYNGEE. The ends lost 4 bases at V and 2 bases at J; junction bases unmatched: 5. CDR3 size: 15 residues.

The rearrangement joins TRBV19 to TRBJ2-3; 9 nucleotides align to TRBD2. Germline lookup yields CDR1 LNHDA and CDR2 SQIVND (reference sequence). The length of the CDR3 is 16 residues. V gave up 1 base and J gave up 1 base; unmatched junction bases: 3. This chain's CDR3 is CASSIGWTSGTDTQYF. The CDR3 bases are TGTGCCAGTAGTATAGGGTGGACTAGCGGCACAGATACGCAGTATTTT.

This chain's CDR3 is CASSPGQYSGNTIYF. DNA for the CDR3: TGTGCCAGCAGCCCGGGACAGTACTCTGGAAACACCATATATTTT. V and J are TRBV7-2 and TRBJ1-3, with TRBD1 matching over 7 bases. This CDR3 comprises 15 residues. Germline V gene sequence: CDR1 SGHTA, CDR2 FQGNSA. Trimming cost V 5 bases and J 0 bases; bases outside gene matches: 4.

The chain links TRBV19 to TRBJ1-2; no reliable D call. The CDR3 totals 15 residues. With 7 bases removed from V and 0 bases from J, the gap between germline ends came to 15 bases. Germline V lookup: CDR1 LNHDA, CDR2 SQIVND (reference sequence). CDR3 nucleotide sequence: TGTGCCAGTACCTCCCGAGAGGTTGCTAACTATGGCTACACCTTC. Amino acids: CASTSREVANYGYTF. The entire variable domain, with the rest obtained from reference TRBV19 and TRBJ1-2, is as follows: DGGITQSPKYLFRKEGQNVTLSCEQNLNHDAMYWYRQDPGQGLRLIYYSQIVNDFQKGDIAEGYSVSREKKESFPLTVTSAQKNPTAFYLCASTSREVANYGYTFGSGTRLTVV.

This clone was detected only once. V and J are TRBV5-1 and TRBJ2-1; 9 bases line up with TRBD2. The ends lost 2 bases at V and 6 bases at J; junction bases unmatched: 9. The CDR3 is 16 amino acids. The germline CDR1 and CDR2 sequences are SGHRS and YFSETQ. The CDR3 coding sequence is TGCGCCAGCAGCTTTAGTTCACTAGCGGGTACCAATGAGCAGTTCTTC. It yields the protein CASSFSSLAGTNEQFF.